These T cell receptor beta chains were read from a single sample in a study of tumor-infiltrating lymphocytes in primary liver carcinoma. Using its own MiXCR run on the multiplex PCR reads, TCRdb lists one record per CDR3 protein. The sample has 40,000 or so distinct CDR3 sequences; approximately 71% are singletons. Sequences were obtained from tumor-adjacent normal liver tissue. The source of these receptors is a middle-aged man with primary liver carcinoma and hepatitis B virus infection. CDR3s include the opening cysteine and the closing phenylalanine or tryptophan. The D gene is left open where the match is weak. Not all rows give a size; the values are once, few, many and, for expanded clones, a class.

V: TRBV5-1; size: NA; J: TRBJ2-1; D: NA; DNA: TGCGCCAGCAGCTTGGTCCCTAGATACAATGAGCAGTTTTTC; CDR3: CASSLVPRYNEQFF
V: TRBV6-1; size: medium-sized; J: TRBJ2-2; D: NA; DNA: TGTGCCAGCAGTGAGGGGGAAACCGGGGAGCTGTTTTTT; CDR3: CASSEGETGELFF
V: TRBV6-1; size: NA; J: TRBJ1-2; D: NA; DNA: TGTGCCAGCAATGAGGTTTATGGCTACACCTTC; CDR3: CASNEVYGYTF
V: TRBV4-1; size: NA; J: TRBJ1-1; D: TRBD1; DNA: TGTGCCAGCAGCCCATCCTGGGGACAGAACATTGAAGCTTTCTTT; CDR3: CASSPSWGQNIEAFF
V: TRBV7-9; size: NA; J: TRBJ1-2; D: NA; DNA: TGTACCAGCAGATGGGATAGGGGGTCTCATGGCTACACCTTC; CDR3: CTSRWDRGSHGYTF
V: TRBV11-2; size: NA; J: TRBJ2-1; D: NA; DNA: TGTGCCAGTAGCCTATACGATGAGCAATTCTTC; CDR3: CASSLYDEQFF
V: TRBV11-1; size: NA; J: TRBJ2-5; D: TRBD2; DNA: TGTACCAACACCCTCACTGGACTAGCGGGAGAGACCCAGTACTTC; CDR3: CTNTLTGLAGETQYF
V: TRBV6-5; size: NA; J: TRBJ2-2; D: NA; DNA: TGTACCAGCAGTTACCAGGACACCGGTGAGTTGTTTTTT; CDR3: CTSSYQDTGELFF
V: TRBV7-9; size: NA; J: TRBJ2-1; D: NA; DNA: TGTGCCATCAGCTTCCGAGGGACTCCACCTTACAATGAGCAGTTCTTC; CDR3: CAISFRGTPPYNEQFF
V: TRBV5-1; size: NA; J: TRBJ2-4; D: TRBD1; DNA: TGCGCCAGTAACCTGGGGGACAGGGGTAATTCCGAGTACTTC; CDR3: CASNLGDRGNSEYF
V: TRBV5-6; size: NA; J: TRBJ2-7; D: TRBD2; DNA: TGTGTCAGCAGCTTGTTGGGGGGGGAGGCCTACGAGCAGTACTTC; CDR3: CVSSLLGGEAYEQYF
V: TRBV14; size: NA; J: TRBJ2-1; D: TRBD2; DNA: TGTGACAGTAGTGCCGTAGCGGGATGGGTAAACAATGAGCAATTCTTC; CDR3: CDSSAVAGWVNNEQFF
V: TRBV6-1; size: NA; J: TRBJ2-3; D: TRBD2; DNA: TGTGCCAGCATAGGACTAGCGGGAGTCGCAGATACGCAGTATTTT; CDR3: CASIGLAGVADTQYF
V: TRBV4-1; size: NA; J: TRBJ1-2; D: NA; DNA: TGCGCCAGCAGCCAAGAGCGGGCAGGAGAGTATGGCTACACCTTC; CDR3: CASSQERAGEYGYTF
V: TRBV6-5; size: NA; J: TRBJ2-1; D: TRBD2; DNA: TGTGCCAGCGGTCAAGTCGGGGGGGTGGTTGAGCAGCTCTTT; CDR3: CASGQVGGVVEQLF
V: TRBV9; size: NA; J: TRBJ2-3; D: NA; DNA: TGTGCCAGCGACCAGGGGACCGGCACAGATACGCAGTATTTT; CDR3: CASDQGTGTDTQYF
V: TRBV10-2; size: NA; J: TRBJ2-3; D: NA; DNA: TGCGCCGGCAGTGATGGGACCACCAATCCGCAGTATTTT; CDR3: CAGSDGTTNPQYF
V: TRBV6-2/TRBV6-3; size: NA; J: TRBJ2-7; D: TRBD2; DNA: TGTGCCAGATGTAGCGGGAGGGAAAGAGATCTCTCCTACGAGCAGTACTTC; CDR3: CARCSGRERDLSYEQYF
V: TRBV4-2; size: NA; J: TRBJ1-6; D: NA; DNA: TGTGCCAGTAGCCAAGATCGGGGGATAACCGGCTCACCCCTCCACTTT; CDR3: CASSQDRGITGSPLHF
V: TRBV6-1; size: few; J: TRBJ2-7; D: TRBD2; DNA: TGTGCCATCAGTGAAGAGAGCGGGAGTTCCTACGAGCAGTACTTC; CDR3: CAISEESGSSYEQYF
V: TRBV6-4; size: NA; J: TRBJ2-1; D: TRBD2; DNA: TGTGCCAGCACTGAAGGGACTAGCAACAATGAGGAGTTCTTC; CDR3: CASTEGTSNNEEFF
V: TRBV7-9; size: NA; J: TRBJ2-1; D: NA; DNA: TGTGCCAGCAGCCCCCCGGGAGCACCTTCTTACAATGAGCAGCTCTTC; CDR3: CASSPPGAPSYNEQLF
V: TRBV29-1; size: medium-sized; J: TRBJ2-7; D: NA; DNA: TGCAGCGTTGTCTGGCAGGGACGACCCTACGAGCAGTACTTC; CDR3: CSVVWQGRPYEQYF
V: TRBV29-1; size: NA; J: TRBJ2-7; D: NA; DNA: TGTAGCGTTGTGATAGGGGGGAGGGTGATCGAGCAGTGCTTC; CDR3: CSVVIGGRVIEQCF
V: TRBV29-1; size: medium-sized; J: TRBJ2-1; D: TRBD2; DNA: TGCAGCGGGACTAGCGGGAAGCTCTATGAGCAGTTCTTC; CDR3: CSGTSGKLYEQFF
V: TRBV5-8; size: many; J: TRBJ2-7; D: NA; DNA: TGTGCCAGCAGCGTAGGACAGCCCTACGAGCAGTACTTC; CDR3: CASSVGQPYEQYF
V: TRBV16; size: NA; J: TRBJ1-2; D: NA; DNA: TGTGCCAGCGGCCAATCGGCAACGGGGTATGGCTACACCTTC; CDR3: CASGQSATGYGYTF
V: TRBV6-5; size: once; J: TRBJ2-1; D: NA; DNA: TGTGCCAGCAGTTCGAAACGAGCGGAGATCTGCAATGAGCAGTTCTTC; CDR3: CASSSKRAEICNEQFF
V: TRBV15; size: few; J: TRBJ1-2; D: NA; DNA: TGTGCCACCGGCAGTGACGGGACATCTTATGGCTACACTTTC; CDR3: CATGSDGTSYGYTF
V: TRBV6-2/TRBV6-3; size: NA; J: TRBJ2-1; D: TRBD2; DNA: TGTGCCTGCAGCCCCCGGACTAGCGGGAGAGCAAATGAGCAGTTCTTC; CDR3: CACSPRTSGRANEQFF
V: TRBV6-6; size: medium-sized; J: TRBJ2-6; D: NA; DNA: TGTGCCAGCAGTCGACAGGAGCGCGGGGCCAACGTCCTGACTTTC; CDR3: CASSRQERGANVLTF
V: TRBV10-3; size: NA; J: TRBJ2-3; D: TRBD1; DNA: TGTGCCATCAGTGTTGGGACCCCAGGGGGCCCAGATACGCAGTATTTT; CDR3: CAISVGTPGGPDTQYF
V: TRBV6-5; size: NA; J: TRBJ2-1; D: NA; DNA: TGTGCCAGCAGTCAAGTCGGGCGGATGGTTGAGCAATTCTTC; CDR3: CASSQVGRMVEQFF
V: TRBV6-1; size: NA; J: TRBJ2-1; D: TRBD1; DNA: TGTGCCAGCAGTGGGGACAGGGGTTCCTTCTATGAGCAGTTCTTC; CDR3: CASSGDRGSFYEQFF
V: TRBV4-1; size: NA; J: TRBJ2-2; D: NA; DNA: TGCTCCGGCAGCCAAGATGGGGGGAGATGGGGCGGGAAGCTGTTTTTT; CDR3: CSGSQDGGRWGGKLFF
V: TRBV4-1; size: few; J: TRBJ2-1; D: NA; DNA: TGCGCCAGCAGTCGAGATTACGAAAAGGTCTTC; CDR3: CASSRDYEKVF
V: TRBV25-1; size: NA; J: TRBJ1-1; D: NA; DNA: TGTGCCAACAGTGTTCCGCGGGATGCTTTCTTT; CDR3: CANSVPRDAFF
V: TRBV11-2; size: NA; J: TRBJ2-7; D: NA; DNA: TGTGCCAGCAACTTCGACGGGCCCAGACGTTCTTCGTACGGTTACGAGCAGTACTTC; CDR3: CASNFDGPRRSSYGYEQYF
V: TRBV29-1; size: few; J: TRBJ1-2; D: NA; DNA: TGCAGCGTCAAGTTTGGACAGTCGATTTATGGCTACATCTTC; CDR3: CSVKFGQSIYGYIF
V: TRBV4-2; size: NA; J: TRBJ2-7; D: TRBD1; DNA: TGTGCCAGCAGCCAAGATCGAGGGGGCCACGAGCAGTACTTC; CDR3: CASSQDRGGHEQYF
V: TRBV11-2; size: NA; J: TRBJ2-6; D: TRBD1; DNA: TGTGCCTGCAGCGTGGGGGGAGACAGGGGCATTTCCCTCTCTGGGGCCAACGTCCTGACCTTC; CDR3: CACSVGGDRGISLSGANVLTF
V: TRBV7-2; size: NA; J: TRBJ2-7; D: NA; DNA: NA; CDR3: CVSGFWGSGSYEQCF